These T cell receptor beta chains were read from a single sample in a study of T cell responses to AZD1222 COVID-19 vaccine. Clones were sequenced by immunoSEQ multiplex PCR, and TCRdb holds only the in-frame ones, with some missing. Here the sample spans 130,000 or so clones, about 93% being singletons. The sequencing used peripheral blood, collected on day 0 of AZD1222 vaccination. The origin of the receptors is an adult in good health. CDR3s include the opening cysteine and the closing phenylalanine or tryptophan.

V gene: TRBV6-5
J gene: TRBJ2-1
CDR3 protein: CASKSRGSSYNEQFF

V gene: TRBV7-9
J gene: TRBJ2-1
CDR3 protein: CASRLDPDNEQFF

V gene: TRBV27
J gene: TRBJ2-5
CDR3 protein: CASSLSGGTSGTQETQYF

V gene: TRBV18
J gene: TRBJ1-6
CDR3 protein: CASSPRDNVNSPLHF

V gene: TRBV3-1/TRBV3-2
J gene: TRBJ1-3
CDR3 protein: CASSQDLGTGNTIYF

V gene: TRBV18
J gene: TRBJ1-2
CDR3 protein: CASSPRESDGYTF

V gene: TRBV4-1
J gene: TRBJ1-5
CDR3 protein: CASSQSTGTGNQPQHF

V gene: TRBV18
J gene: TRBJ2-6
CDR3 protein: CASSPGSGANVLTF

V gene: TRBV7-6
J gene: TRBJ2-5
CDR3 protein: CASSLEGGAMGTQYF

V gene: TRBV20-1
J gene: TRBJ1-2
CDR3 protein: CSARGGNGYTF

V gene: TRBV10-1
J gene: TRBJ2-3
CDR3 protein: CASSESRYGTDTQYF

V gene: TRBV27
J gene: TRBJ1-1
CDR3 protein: CASRSSGETTEAFF

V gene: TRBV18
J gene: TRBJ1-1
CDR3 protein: CASSPRVGQGSEAFF

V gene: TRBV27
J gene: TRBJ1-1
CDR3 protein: CASGNTEAFF

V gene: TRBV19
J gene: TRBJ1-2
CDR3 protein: CASTGGGTGTSGYTF

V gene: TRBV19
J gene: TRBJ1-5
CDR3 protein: CASSIQQFQAGAINQPQHF

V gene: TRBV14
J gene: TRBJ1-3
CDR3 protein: CASSQALSPTGNTIYF

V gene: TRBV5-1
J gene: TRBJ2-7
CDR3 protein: CASSLALALRYEQYF

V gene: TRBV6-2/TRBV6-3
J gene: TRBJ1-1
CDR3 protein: CASSYLEGKVNTEAFF

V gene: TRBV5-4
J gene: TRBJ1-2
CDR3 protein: CASSSTGYGYTF

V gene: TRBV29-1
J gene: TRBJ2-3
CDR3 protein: CSVVVPHTDTQYF

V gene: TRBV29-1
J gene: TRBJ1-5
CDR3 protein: CSALEPGQPQHF

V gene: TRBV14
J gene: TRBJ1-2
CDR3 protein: CASSQDPQSFYGYTF

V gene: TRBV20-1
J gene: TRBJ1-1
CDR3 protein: CSASRGPEAFF

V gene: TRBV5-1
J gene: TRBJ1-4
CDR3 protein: CASSPSRGANEKLFF